This note documents a single T cell receptor beta chain sequence. Using its own MiXCR run on the 5' RACE reads, TCRdb lists one record per CDR3 protein. Among about 370,000 distinct CDR3 sequences listed, around 10% were seen once. These data are taken from a study of T cells after yellow fever vaccination. Here the sequenced sample was PBMCs, taken on the day of the first yellow fever vaccination. The TCR sequence derives from a man between 18 and 29 years old who received the YFV17D yellow fever vaccine.

In DNA, the CDR3 is TGTGCCAGCACAGGGGGGGTCGAGCAGTACGTC. Residues: CASTGGVEQYV. This chain joins TRBV6-5 and TRBJ2-7, with D perhaps assigned TRBD1 or TRBD2 (7 bases each). With 7 bases removed from V and 6 bases from J, the gap between germline ends came to 10 bases. The CDR3 runs 11 residues. Per germline, CDR1 MNHEY and CDR2 SVGAGI.